This TCR beta chain stems from a study of blood T cell repertoires in COVID-19. Overall study: Acute and convalescent COVID-19 samples came from the United States, Italy and Spain.

Per the germline V gene, CDR1 is MGHRA and CDR2 is YSYEKL. V was clipped by 1 base and J by 2 bases; unmatched bases: 3. There are 15 residues in the CDR3. In the authors' methods: Using reference gene primer amplification, nucleated cell counts were estimated. Clones were read by immunoSEQ multiplex PCR, and TCRdb kept only the in-frame ones, dropping some. V, J and clone size reflect that table, while D and trimming were determined from the DNA. The sample consists of 99,000 or so clones, about 91% of them appearing once. This clonotype was obtained from a man aged 50-60 years with COVID-19, enrolled during active disease. The genes are TRBV4-1 and TRBJ2-3; 7 nucleotides agree with TRBD1. Sequenced: peripheral blood. The CDR3 reads CASSQGTGDTDTQYF. As DNA, the CDR3 is TGCGCCAGCAGCCAAGGTACAGGGGACACAGATACGCAGTATTTT.